These 18 T cell receptor beta chains were sequenced from one sample in a study of blood T cell repertoires in COVID-19. The data were produced by immunoSEQ multiplex PCR, yet TCRdb's version contains in-frame clones alone and is incomplete. The sample yields approximately 260,000 clones, roughly 90% seen once. The sequencing sample was made of PBMCs or T cells enriched from blood (not recorded which). The receptors shown here come from a woman between 55 and 75 years old who had recovered from COVID-19.

The V gene is TRBV5-1, the J gene TRBJ2-1; 10 bases fit TRBD2. The germline CDR1 and CDR2 sequences are SGHRS and YFSETQ. The J segment lost 3 bases and the V segment lost 1 base, leaving 4 bases of the junction unmatched. This CDR3 comprises 16 residues. The CDR3 loop reads CASSLLTSGYYNEQFF. CDR3 in DNA: TGCGCCAGCAGCTTGCTGACTAGCGGGTACTACAATGAGCAGTTCTTC.

The V call is TRBV4-2, the J call TRBJ2-5; 11 bases match TRBD2. CDR1 is LGHNA, CDR2 YNFKEQ, per germline. CDR3 length: 17 amino acids. Trimming cost V 0 bases and J 5 bases; bases outside gene matches: 8. The CDR3: CASSQEGIAGGLETQYF. The CDR3 region has the DNA TGTGCCAGCAGCCAAGAGGGGATAGCGGGAGGGTTGGAGACCCAGTACTTC.

This chain links TRBV10-3 with TRBJ2-3; 8 bases align to TRBD2. Looked up from germline, CDR1 is ENHRY and CDR2 is SYGVKD. With V trimmed by 3 bases and J by 3 bases, 5 bases remained unmatched. The CDR3 extends over 15 amino acids. As DNA, the CDR3 is TGTGCCATCAGTGATCAGCGGGAGAAGACAGATACGCAGTATTTT. Its protein product is CAISDQREKTDTQYF.

The chain employs TRBV4-1 and TRBJ2-1, with D perhaps matching TRBD2 (6 bases). The CDR3 length is 16 residues. CDR1 is MGHRA and CDR2 is YSYEKL in the germline V gene. V lost 1 base, J lost 4 bases, and 14 bases lay in between. CDR3 residues: CASSQGLAGRYNEQFF. The CDR3 DNA reads TGCGCCAGCAGCCAAGGCCTCGCGGGAAGGTACAATGAGCAGTTCTTC.

The rearrangement links TRBV9 to TRBJ1-1; 7 nucleotides align to TRBD1. Trimming cost V 3 bases and J 4 bases; bases outside gene matches: 9. Germline V gene data show CDR1 as SGDLS and CDR2 as YYNGEE. The CDR3 contains 15 residues. The CDR3 DNA follows: TGTGCCAGCAGCGATACAGGGGAATGGAGCACTGAAGCTTTCTTT. It is translated as CASSDTGEWSTEAFF.

The chain uses TRBV12-3 or TRBV12-4 and TRBJ1-1; perhaps TRBD1 as D (6 bases). CDR3 size: 13 residues. V was shortened by 7 bases and J by 6 bases, with 15 bases between the two germline ends. CDR3 amino acids: CASTGQLRAEAFF. The CDR3, as DNA: TGTGCCAGCACAGGACAGTTAAGGGCTGAAGCTTTCTTT.

The rearrangement links TRBV5-6 to TRBJ2-6, with D uncertain. Germline V gives CDR1 SGHDT, CDR2 YYEEEE. The CDR3 is 14 residues long. The V end was cut by 4 bases, the J end by 3 bases, with 8 bases between. CDR3 amino acids: CASSQLSGANVLTF. CDR3 DNA sequence: TGTGCCAGCAGCCAACTTAGTGGGGCCAACGTCCTGACTTTC. Looking up the rest from reference TRBV5-6 and TRBJ2-6 gives the full variable domain: DAGVTQSPTHLIKTRGQQVTLRCSPKSGHDTVSWYQQALGQGPQFIFQYYEEEERQRGNFPDRFSGHQFPNYSSELNVNALLLGDSALYLCASSQLSGANVLTFGAGSRLTVL.

V is TRBV2 and J is TRBJ1-1; D not certain. The V gene lost 8 bases and the J gene lost 4 bases, with 14 bases spanning the gap. The CDR3 length is 13 residues. The germline V gene encodes CDR1 SNHLY and CDR2 FYNNEI. This CDR3 is CASWRSRSTEAFF. The CDR3 DNA is TGTGCCAGCTGGAGGAGCAGGTCCACTGAAGCTTTCTTT.

Comment on this clone: At the DNA level, this CDR3 is encoded by other sequences in the same sample as well. The chain joins TRBV5-1 to TRBJ2-7, with 8 bases matching TRBD2. After removal of 0 bases from V and 0 bases from J, the junction contained 2 bases not matched to a gene. CDR1 is SGHRS and CDR2 is YFSETQ in the germline V gene. This CDR3 spans 15 amino acids. The CDR3 coding sequence is TGCGCCAGCAGCTTGGGACTAGCGAGCTCCTACGAGCAGTACTTC. Protein sequence: CASSLGLASSYEQYF.

V and J are TRBV10-1 and TRBJ1-4; 7 bases match TRBD1. The germline V gene has CDR1 WNHNN and CDR2 SYGVQD (reference sequence). The CDR3 runs 14 residues. Unmatched junction bases numbered 8, after V lost 6 bases and J lost 7 bases. CDR3 DNA sequence: TGCGCCAGCAGCCCGAGGGGGCCAAGTGAAAAACTGTTTTTT. As protein: CASSPRGPSEKLFF.

The V call is TRBV30, the J call TRBJ1-1; TRBD1 aligns across 7 bases. The CDR3 extends over 12 amino acids. The J segment lost 11 bases and the V segment lost 1 base, leaving 7 bases of the junction unmatched. Germline CDR1 is GTSNPN and CDR2 is SVGIG (reference sequence). The CDR3 DNA follows: TGTGCCTGGAGTGGACAGGGTTTCAGGGCTTTCTTT. It specifies CAWSGQGFRAFF.

This clone came up a few times. V and J are TRBV5-6 and TRBJ2-1; TRBD2 is a possible D gene (6 bases). There are 15 residues in the CDR3. Germline CDR1 is SGHDT and CDR2 is YYEEEE. The V gene lost 4 bases and the J gene lost 3 bases, with 14 bases spanning the gap. This chain's CDR3 is CASSRRGFIYNEQFF. CDR3 nucleotide sequence: TGTGCCAGCAGCCGCCGGGGGTTCATCTACAATGAGCAGTTCTTC.

The rearrangement uses TRBV18 and TRBJ1-1; possibly TRBD1 for D (6 bases). Germline CDR1 and CDR2: KGHSH and LQKENI. V dropped 5 bases and J dropped 6 bases, with 22 bases sitting between them. This CDR3 is built from 16 residues. DNA of the CDR3: TGTGCCAGCTCAGCCACGGTCCGACAGGAACACGCTGAAGCTTTCTTT. It yields the protein CASSATVRQEHAEAFF.

The chain combines TRBV19 with TRBJ1-3, with D perhaps TRBD1 (6 bases). V dropped 8 bases and J dropped 4 bases, with 6 bases sitting between them. Germline loops: CDR1 LNHDA, CDR2 SQIVND (reference sequence). This CDR3 spans 11 amino acids. The CDR3 nucleotides are TGTGCCAGTGACAGGGGAAACACCATATATTTT. Residues: CASDRGNTIYF.

The J gene is TRBJ2-7, the V gene TRBV11-1; D is unclear. Germline V CDR1 and CDR2: SGHAT, FQDESV (reference sequence). This CDR3 comprises 14 residues. V was trimmed by 3 bases and J by 0 bases, leaving 9 bases between them. The CDR3 DNA reads as TGTGCCAGCAGCTTTACGTCTAGCTCCTACGAGCAGTACTTC. It translates to CASSFTSSSYEQYF.

V is TRBV6-1 and J is TRBJ2-3; D may be TRBD2 (5 bases). The germline V and J ends were trimmed by 4 bases and 5 bases, with 19 bases remaining between them. Germline V gene data show CDR1 as MNHNS and CDR2 as SASEGT. This CDR3 is built from 16 residues. CDR3 DNA: TGTGCCAGCAGTGTCCGGGCACCGCCTGGAGGAGATACGCAGTATTTT. The encoded protein is CASSVRAPPGGDTQYF.

The V and J genes are TRBV12-5 and TRBJ2-4; possibly TRBD2 for D (6 bases). The germline V and J ends were trimmed by 6 bases and 5 bases, with 11 bases remaining between them. CDR3 length: 13 amino acids. Germline V gives CDR1 LGHNT, CDR2 FRNRAP. The CDR3 nucleotides are TGTGCTAGTGGCCCCGGGGGAGAAAACATTCAGTACTTC. Its protein is CASGPGGENIQYF.

V is TRBV4-1 and J is TRBJ1-4; D not resolved. V shed 1 base and J shed 8 bases, with 11 bases lying between them. There are 14 residues in the CDR3. The germline gives CDR1 MGHRA, CDR2 YSYEKL. DNA for the CDR3: TGCGCCAGCAGCCAAGCTGCGTTCACCGAAAAACTGTTTTTT. Protein: CASSQAAFTEKLFF.